Listed here are 8 T cell receptor beta chains from one sample, sequenced in a study of CD8 T cells in Susac syndrome. After extraction with the RNeasy kit, about 0.45 to 1 ug of the RNA was reverse transcribed using random hexamers. In TCRdb, the immunoSEQ multiplex PCR reads were re-called with MiXCR into one record per CDR3 protein. The data contain approximately 200,000 distinct CDR3 sequences, around 95% of them singletons. Sequenced: CD4+ T cells from PBMCs. The receptor set was obtained from a human donor with multiple sclerosis.

V is TRBV20-1 and J is TRBJ2-2; 10 positions agree with TRBD2. Unmatched junction bases numbered 4, after V lost 6 bases and J lost 0 bases. CDR3 length: 15 residues. In germline, CDR1 is DFQATT, CDR2 SNEGSKA (reference sequence). The CDR3: CSAGLAGANTGELFF. CDR3 nucleotides: TGCAGTGCCGGTCTAGCGGGGGCGAACACCGGGGAGCTGTTTTTT.

The gene calls are TRBV2 and TRBJ1-6, with TRBD1 identical over 7 bases. With V trimmed by 6 bases and J by 8 bases, 10 bases remained unmatched. Germline CDR1 is SNHLY and CDR2 is FYNNEI. The CDR3 length is 15 residues. CDR3: CASSLRDRGDSPLHF. DNA of the CDR3: TGTGCCAGCAGCCTCAGGGACAGAGGTGATTCACCCCTCCACTTT. Variable domain in full (rest from reference TRBV2 and TRBJ1-6): EPEVTQTPSHQVTQMGQEVILRCVPISNHLYFYWYRQILGQKVEFLVSFYNNEISEKSEIFDDQFSVERPDGSNFTLKIRSTKLEDSAMYFCASSLRDRGDSPLHFGNGTRLTVT.

The rearrangement joins TRBV20-1 to TRBJ2-3; unclear D gene. Germline lookup yields CDR1 DFQATT and CDR2 SNEGSKA (reference sequence). The CDR3 loop spans 11 amino acids. Trimming pared 3 bases from V and 4 bases from J, leaving 5 bases between. The DNA for the CDR3 is TGCAGTGCTAGCGGGTCAGATACGCAGTATTTT. This gives the protein CSASGSDTQYF.

This chain joins TRBV30 and TRBJ2-5; maybe TRBD1 (5 bases). CDR3 length: 13 residues. V lost 3 bases, J lost 2 bases, and 10 bases lay in between. Per the germline V gene, CDR1 is GTSNPN and CDR2 is SVGIG (reference sequence). The CDR3 DNA sequence: TGTGCCTGGAGGGGGCAGGGACAAGAGACCCAGTACTTC. Protein: CAWRGQGQETQYF.

CDR3 DNA: TGCAGTGCTAGAGATCCTCAGGGGCAAGAGACCCAGTACTTC. Encoded protein: CSARDPQGQETQYF. The chain has TRBV20-1 and TRBJ2-5, with D maybe TRBD1 (6 bases). CDR3 size: 14 residues. V was trimmed by 0 bases and J by 2 bases, leaving 10 bases between them. Germline CDR1 reads DFQATT; CDR2 reads SNEGSKA (reference sequence).

The rearrangement joins TRBV4-2 to TRBJ2-7; the D is unclear. There are 13 residues in the CDR3. CDR1 and CDR2 (germline): LGHNA, YNFKEQ. V lost 6 bases and J lost 2, with 11 bases in between. The CDR3: CASSLDGPYEQYF. CDR3 DNA: TGTGCCAGCAGTCTGGACGGCCCCTACGAGCAGTACTTC.

V and J are TRBV18 and TRBJ2-7, with 7 bases that match TRBD2. V lost 3 bases, J lost 3 bases, and 8 bases stayed unmatched. The CDR3 totals 15 residues. In germline, CDR1 is KGHSH, CDR2 LQKENI. This CDR3 reads CASSPLAGDDYEQYF. The CDR3 nucleotides read TGTGCCAGCTCACCGCTGGCGGGAGACGACTACGAGCAGTACTTC.

This chain uses TRBV19 with TRBJ1-4; 7 nucleotides line up with TRBD1. Germline CDR1 is LNHDA and CDR2 is SQIVND (reference sequence). The CDR3 extends over 15 amino acids. The CDR3 region has the DNA TGTGCTTCAGGAAGGGGGCTTGGCACTAATGAAAAACTGTTTTTT. It is translated as CASGRGLGTNEKLFF.